This TCR beta chain was sequenced during a study of vaccination effects on CD4 cells after COVID-19. Study context: It was a median of 72 days after the second dose that post-vaccine samples were obtained.

Germline V gene lookup returns CDR1 MDHEN and CDR2 SYDVKM. CDR3 size: 14 residues. V lost 7 bases and J lost 2, with 14 bases in between. The ViraFEST assay expanded antigen-specific CD4+ T cells with viral peptide pools before sequencing. Subsequent to a culture period of 10 to 11 days, CD4+ T cells were isolated. The cohort was immunized with two doses of either the BNT162b2 or mRNA-1273 vaccine. Nucleocapsid antibodies were negative in the vaccine recipients, who had never had SARS-CoV-2 infection. Assay: immunoSEQ multiplex PCR; the TCRdb copy retains only in-frame clones and omits some. This sample has around 22,000 clones, with around 77% found just once. This clone came up a few times. Its antigen remains unknown. Study observations and caveats: At late timepoints after vaccination, vaccine- and infection-induced clones shrank markedly.

The rearrangement uses TRBV28 and TRBJ1-2; D is perhaps TRBD1 (5 bases). The TCR originated in a human donor who received a COVID-19 vaccine. This specimen consisted of CD4+ T cells from PBMCs cultured with HCoV-229E spike peptides, obtained after COVID-19 vaccination. CDR3 coding DNA: TGTGCCAGCACCCCCGGCGCAGGGAACTATGGCTACACCTTC. Its translation: CASTPGAGNYGYTF.